This entry features one TCR beta chain sequence. What it binds is not known. A multiplex PCR was run with 60 Vbeta primers and 13 Jbeta primers. TCRdb keeps only in-frame clones here, not all; method: immunoSEQ multiplex PCR. The top ten clones hold roughly 2% of a sample with 210,000 or so clones, over 60% of them seen once. These data come from a study of cytomegalovirus exposure and HLA in healthy donors. The V gene lost 1 base and the J gene lost 5 bases, with 11 bases spanning the gap. Germline CDR1 SQVTM, CDR2 ANQGSEA. The CDR3 has 14 residues. Study conclusions and caveats: The study designated over 150 TCR beta chains cytomegalovirus-associated.

Sequencing was carried out using PBMCs. The V and J genes are TRBV29-1 and TRBJ2-2, with a possible D match to TRBD2 (6 bases). This receptor was taken from a woman in her thirties in good health and CMV-seropositive. CDR3 sequence: CSVEGGRSTGELFF. The CDR3 DNA is TGCAGCGTTGAAGGAGGGAGGTCGACCGGGGAGCTGTTTTTT.